Following are 28 T cell receptor beta chains from one sample sequenced in a study of blood T cell repertoires in COVID-19 (TCRdb year 2020). The protocol used for the library was the immunoSEQ multiplex PCR assay. This immuneACCESS table, as held by TCRdb, lists in-frame sequences with V and J called but not all clones. Of the missing ones, under half trace to an unresolved V gene in checked studies; the others have no known cause. The sample table shows under 200,000 clones, and approximately 91% are seen once. Roughly 2% of the sample is held by the ten biggest clonotypes. The sample consisted of peripheral blood. The receptors here all came from a man between 18 and 35 years old with acute or convalescent COVID-19.

The chain employs TRBV6-6 and TRBJ2-1; the match to TRBD2 covers 11 bases. The CDR3 length is 14 residues. Trimming took 4 bases from V and 7 from J; bases not matched to a gene: 3. CDR1 and CDR2 (germline): MNHNY, SVGAGI (reference sequence). The DNA of the CDR3 is TGTGCCAGCAGTTCTAGCGGGGGGTTGAATGAGCAGTTCTTC. The encoded protein is CASSSSGGLNEQFF.

The chain has TRBV27 and TRBJ2-5; 11 positions match TRBD2. J was trimmed by 2 bases and V by 7 bases; bases with no gene match: 9. This CDR3 region has 16 residues. Germline V gene data show CDR1 as MNHEY and CDR2 as SMNVEV (reference sequence). This chain's CDR3 is CASTRRGTSGQETQYF. DNA for the CDR3: TGTGCCAGCACCCGCCGCGGGACTAGCGGACAAGAGACCCAGTACTTC.

The chain recombines TRBV7-9 with TRBJ1-2; the D gene is possibly TRBD1 (5 bases). The CDR3 is made up of 16 amino acids. V was clipped by 4 bases and J by 4 bases, with 19 bases between them. Germline V gives CDR1 SEHNR, CDR2 FQNEAQ (reference sequence). The CDR3 DNA sequence: TGTGCCAGCAGCTCGACGGAGGGGAGGGTTGGCTATGGCTACACCTTC. This gives the protein CASSSTEGRVGYGYTF.

This clone was seen only a few times. The chain combines TRBV19 with TRBJ2-1; 8 positions match TRBD2. CDR1 LNHDA and CDR2 SQIVND come from the germline V gene (reference sequence). This CDR3 contains 16 residues. The junction had 6 bases not matched to a gene; V was cut back by 3 bases and J by 2 bases. The CDR3 DNA follows: TGTGCCAGTAGTATTCCGACTAGCGCAGCCTACAATGAGCAGTTCTTC. Amino acids: CASSIPTSAAYNEQFF. Drawing the rest from reference TRBV19 and TRBJ2-1, the complete variable domain is DGGITQSPKYLFRKEGQNVTLSCEQNLNHDAMYWYRQDPGQGLRLIYYSQIVNDFQKGDIAEGYSVSREKKESFPLTVTSAQKNPTAFYLCASSIPTSAAYNEQFFGPGTRLTVL.

The chain couples TRBV4-1 to TRBJ2-1; D might be TRBD2 (5 bases). Trimming removed 1 base from V and 7 bases from J, with 8 bases in between. The CDR3 length is 13 residues. CDR1 is MGHRA and CDR2 is YSYEKL in the germline V gene. CDR3 protein: CASSQVGANEQFF. CDR3 coding DNA: TGCGCCAGCAGCCAAGTGGGAGCGAATGAGCAGTTCTTC.

The rearrangement uses TRBV19 and TRBJ2-1; maybe TRBD2 (6 bases). Trimming took off 5 bases at V and 9 bases at J, with 20 bases between the two ends. The germline V gene has CDR1 LNHDA and CDR2 SQIVND (reference sequence). CDR3 length equals 15 residues. CDR3 residues: CASSWRVRTVGEQFF. The CDR3 DNA reads TGTGCCAGTAGTTGGAGGGTTAGAACAGTCGGTGAGCAGTTCTTC.

Notes on this clone: The germline gene is not matched at one end of the junction; a read error may be the cause. The genes are TRBV9 and TRBJ1-2; D unclear. This CDR3 has 13 amino acids. Germline V gene data show CDR1 as SGDLS and CDR2 as YYNGEE. The CDR3 coding sequence is TGTGCCAGCAGCGTGGAGGATTACTACGGCTACACCTTC. This sequence encodes CASSVEDYYGYTF.

Notes on this clone: Distinct nucleotide sequences in the sample also encode this CDR3. The chain is built from TRBV5-1 and TRBJ1-1; 8 bases are a match to TRBD1. V lost 2 bases and J lost 4; bases outside the gene matches: 4. This CDR3 has 14 amino acids. Looked up from germline, CDR1 is SGHRS and CDR2 is YFSETQ. The CDR3: CASSLGQGGTEAFF. The CDR3 DNA is TGCGCCAGCAGCTTAGGACAGGGAGGCACTGAAGCTTTCTTT.

The chain employs TRBV23-1 and TRBJ2-7, with 7 positions matching TRBD2. Being an ORF, TRBV23-1 has a function that is uncertain. V gave up 4 bases and J gave up 2 bases; unmatched junction bases: 17. CDR3 size: 18 residues. The chain's CDR3 is CASSLCSGTIGPPYEQYF. The DNA of the CDR3 is TGCGCCAGCAGTCTCTGCAGCGGGACTATAGGGCCCCCCTACGAGCAGTACTTC.

The V call is TRBV19, the J call TRBJ2-7, with 8 bases aligning to TRBD1. CDR3 size: 14 residues. The V segment lost 5 bases and the J segment 4 bases; nucleotides outside the gene matches: 7. Per the germline V gene, CDR1 is LNHDA and CDR2 is SQIVND (reference sequence). The CDR3 bases are TGTGCCAGTAGTCCATGGGACAGGCGATACGAGCAGTACTTC. Translation: CASSPWDRRYEQYF. Together with reference TRBV19 and TRBJ2-7, the CDR3 gives the full variable domain: DGGITQSPKYLFRKEGQNVTLSCEQNLNHDAMYWYRQDPGQGLRLIYYSQIVNDFQKGDIAEGYSVSREKKESFPLTVTSAQKNPTAFYLCASSPWDRRYEQYFGPGTRLTVT.

This clone was counted once. The V gene is TRBV11-3, the J gene TRBJ2-1; 7 positions agree with TRBD2. J gave up 10 bases and V 0 bases, and 6 bases lay outside the gene matches. Germline V gene lookup returns CDR1 SGHNT and CDR2 YENEEA. The CDR3 extends over 14 amino acids. Written as DNA, the CDR3 is TGTGCCAGCAGCTTAGAGAAGGGAGGGAACGAGCAGTTCTTC. It translates to CASSLEKGGNEQFF.

This clone was detected a few times. The rearrangement uses TRBV19 and TRBJ1-1; TRBD1 agrees at 8 bases. Germline V gene lookup returns CDR1 LNHDA and CDR2 SQIVND (reference sequence). The CDR3 contains 11 residues. The V gene end was trimmed by 7 bases and the J gene end by 8 bases; junction bases not matched to a gene: 3. The CDR3 DNA is TGTGCCAGTACAGGGGGCAGGGAAGCTTTCTTT. This codes for CASTGGREAFF.

The table lists this clone with a count of one. The chain employs TRBV6-5 and TRBJ1-3, with D perhaps matching TRBD1 (6 bases). Looked up from germline, CDR1 is MNHEY and CDR2 is SVGAGI. Between the trimmed V and J ends, which lost 6 bases and 4 bases, there was a span of 13 bases. The CDR3 consists of 14 residues. CDR3 loop: CASRNRVSGNTIYF. CDR3 coding DNA: TGTGCCAGCAGGAACAGGGTATCAGGAAACACCATATATTTT.

This chain's CDR3 is CASSEARRGGELFF. CDR3 in DNA: TGTGCCAGCAGTGAAGCGAGGAGGGGCGGGGAGCTGTTTTTT. The chain links TRBV6-1 to TRBJ2-2, with D perhaps matching TRBD2 (6 bases). The CDR3 is 14 residues long. Germline assignment: CDR1 MNHNS and CDR2 SASEGT. The ends were cut back, 0 bases at V and 7 bases at J, with 9 bases in the middle.

This sequence joins TRBV9 and TRBJ1-1; D perhaps matches TRBD1 (6 bases). Trimming shortened V by 0 bases and J by 3 bases, and 15 bases separated the two germline ends. Germline CDR1 and CDR2: SGDLS and YYNGEE. The CDR3 totals 16 residues. This CDR3 reads CASSVAVQGGDTEAFF. CDR3 in DNA: TGTGCCAGCAGCGTAGCCGTACAGGGAGGGGACACTGAAGCTTTCTTT. The full variable domain, completed using reference TRBV9 and TRBJ1-1, is DSGVTQTPKHLITATGQRVTLRCSPRSGDLSVYWYQQSLDQGLQFLIQYYNGEERAKGNILERFSAQQFPDLHSELNLSSLELGDSALYFCASSVAVQGGDTEAFFGQGTRLTVV.

J is TRBJ2-6 and V is TRBV5-4, with D possibly TRBD1 on 6 matching bases. Deletions cut 4 bases from V and 5 bases from J, with 13 bases between. The CDR3 extends over 15 amino acids. The V gene's germline CDR1 is SGHNT and CDR2 YYREEE (reference sequence). The CDR3 sequence is CASSRDTEWANVLTF. CDR3 sequence (DNA): TGTGCCAGCAGCCGGGACACGGAGTGGGCCAACGTCCTGACTTTC.

The chain carries TRBV6-5 and TRBJ1-6; 8 bases match TRBD1. This CDR3 region has 15 residues. With 7 bases clipped from V and 7 bases from J, the junction kept 9 bases outside the gene matches. Germline CDR1 reads MNHEY; CDR2 reads SVGAGI. CDR3: CASTRSQGANSPLHF. The CDR3 region has the DNA TGTGCCAGCACCAGGAGTCAGGGGGCGAATTCACCCCTCCACTTT.

This clone was detected once. This chain joins TRBV2 and TRBJ2-7; 9 bases line up with TRBD1. CDR1 is SNHLY and CDR2 is FYNNEI in the germline V gene. This CDR3 contains 13 residues. Trimming at V came to 10 bases and at J to 0 bases, leaving 4 bases not matched to a gene. As DNA, the CDR3 is TGTGCCACGGGGACAGGGAGCTCCTACGAGCAGTACTTC. Amino acid sequence: CATGTGSSYEQYF.

The chain employs TRBV19 and TRBJ1-5; D not certain. Germline loops: CDR1 LNHDA, CDR2 SQIVND (reference sequence). The ends were cut back, 4 bases at V and 4 bases at J, with 20 bases in the middle. CDR3 length equals 17 residues. The CDR3 protein is CASSTLPRRAGNQPQHF. DNA of the CDR3: TGTGCCAGTAGTACCCTGCCCAGACGGGCGGGGAATCAGCCCCAGCATTTT.

V usage is TRBV7-6 and J usage is TRBJ2-3; 7 bases fit TRBD2. The CDR3 length is 16 residues. CDR1 is SGHVS and CDR2 is FNYEAQ in the germline V gene. With 5 bases clipped from V and 2 bases from J, the junction kept 10 bases outside the gene matches. In nucleotides, the CDR3 is TGTGCCAGCAGCCCCAACCCCCTAGCGGTCACAGATACGCAGTATTTT. It codes for CASSPNPLAVTDTQYF.

This clone was counted between two and nine times. The chain uses TRBV7-7 and TRBJ2-7; D is possibly TRBD1 (6 bases). The length of the CDR3 is 13 residues. CDR1 is SSHAT, CDR2 FNYEAQ, per germline (reference sequence). V shed 5 bases and J shed 5 bases, with 13 bases lying between them. CDR3 in amino acids: CASSANRENEQYF. Written as DNA, the CDR3 is TGTGCCAGCAGCGCAAACAGGGAAAACGAGCAGTACTTC.

This sequence joins TRBV5-4 and TRBJ2-5; 11 nucleotides align to TRBD2. This CDR3 comprises 16 residues. From germline, CDR1 is SGHNT and CDR2 YYREEE (reference sequence). The ends lost 2 bases at V and 1 base at J; junction bases unmatched: 4. The CDR3 nucleotides are TGTGCCAGCAGCTTTAGCGGGGGGGCGGGCCAAGAGACCCAGTACTTC. Translating it yields CASSFSGGAGQETQYF. The full variable domain, in which reference TRBV5-4 and TRBJ2-5 provide the parts outside the CDR3, is ETGVTQSPTHLIKTRGQQVTLRCSSQSGHNTVSWYQQALGQGPQFIFQYYREEENGRGNFPPRFSGLQFPNYSSELNVNALELDDSALYLCASSFSGGAGQETQYFGPGTRLLVL.

The chain links TRBV15 to TRBJ2-7; no clear D gene. The CDR3 runs 13 residues. Trimming pared 3 bases from V and 2 bases from J, leaving 8 bases between. Germline V CDR1 and CDR2: LNHNV, YYDKDF (reference sequence). Here the CDR3 reads CATSRAITYEQYF. In DNA, the CDR3 is TGTGCCACCAGCAGGGCCATAACCTACGAGCAGTACTTC.

The V gene is TRBV7-9, the J gene TRBJ1-3; D is unclear. Germline V lookup: CDR1 SEHNR, CDR2 FQNEAQ (reference sequence). Trimming left V 1 base short and J 0 bases short, with 4 bases between. The CDR3 totals 14 residues. The CDR3 nucleotides are TGTGCCAGCAGCTTAGGTAACTCTGGAAACACCATATATTTT. Translation: CASSLGNSGNTIYF.

The V and J genes are TRBV9 and TRBJ1-2, with 7 nucleotides matching TRBD1. CDR3 length equals 17 residues. Germline assignment: CDR1 SGDLS and CDR2 YYNGEE. V lost 1 base, J lost 8 bases, and 17 bases stayed unmatched. The DNA for the CDR3 is TGTGCCAGCAGCGTAATCGGGACAGCCACAGCCGTAGGGGGCTACACCTTC. Translating gives CASSVIGTATAVGGYTF.

This clone occurred once. The chain recombines TRBV6-2 or TRBV6-3 with TRBJ1-5; TRBD1 might be the D (6 bases). This CDR3 is built from 16 residues. Germline V lookup: CDR1 MNHEY, CDR2 SVGEGT. V was shortened by 2 bases and J by 6 bases, with 17 bases between the two germline ends. The DNA for the CDR3 is TGTGCCAGCAGTTACATTGGGGGGGCTGGTAGTCAGCCCCAGCATTTT. Translated, it gives CASSYIGGAGSQPQHF.

The genes are TRBV19 and TRBJ2-7; 7 nucleotides agree with TRBD1. This CDR3 is 14 amino acids long. The germline V gene has CDR1 LNHDA and CDR2 SQIVND (reference sequence). V was pared by 3 bases and J by 2 bases, with 4 bases of the junction left unmatched. The CDR3 bases are TGTGCCAGTAGTATCAGGGGACAGACCTACGAGCAGTACTTC. It translates to CASSIRGQTYEQYF.

V and J are TRBV7-9 and TRBJ2-3; 8 nucleotides line up with TRBD2. CDR1 is SEHNR and CDR2 is FQNEAQ in the germline V gene (reference sequence). With 4 bases clipped from V and 3 bases from J, the junction kept 6 bases outside the gene matches. The CDR3 length is 15 residues. The CDR3 sequence: CASSSASGGTDTQYF. DNA of the CDR3: TGTGCCAGCAGCTCGGCGAGCGGGGGTACAGATACGCAGTATTTT.